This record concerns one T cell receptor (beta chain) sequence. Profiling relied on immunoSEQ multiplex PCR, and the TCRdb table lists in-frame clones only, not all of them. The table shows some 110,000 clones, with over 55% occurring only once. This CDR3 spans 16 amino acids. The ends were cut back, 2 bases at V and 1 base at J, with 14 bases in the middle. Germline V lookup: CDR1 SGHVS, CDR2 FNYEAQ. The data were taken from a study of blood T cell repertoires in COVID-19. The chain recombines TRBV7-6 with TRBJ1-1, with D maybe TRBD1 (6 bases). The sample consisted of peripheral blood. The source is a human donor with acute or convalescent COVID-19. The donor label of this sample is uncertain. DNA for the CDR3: TGTGCCAGCAGCTTAAGTCGGGTGACAGGGAACACTGAAGCTTTCTTT. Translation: CASSLSRVTGNTEAFF.